This entry concerns a single T cell receptor beta chain. The target antigen is unknown. The sample belongs to a study of T cell responses to AZD1222 COVID-19 vaccine. Study results and limitations: Donor demographics were predominantly white British with a female majority; clonal diversity may be underestimated.

CDR3 length: 14 amino acids. Germline V gene data show CDR1 as LNHDA and CDR2 as SQIVND (reference sequence). The V gene end was trimmed by 7 bases and the J gene end by 6 bases; junction bases not matched to a gene: 11. The assay was immunoSEQ multiplex PCR, and TCRdb's table has in-frame clones only and misses some. Seen here are more than 120,000 clones, around 94% observed once, and the top ten hold 9% to 9.5%. The sequencing used peripheral blood, collected 28 days after the second AZD1222 dose. This chain connects TRBV19 to TRBJ1-2, with 7 bases aligning to TRBD1. The sequence was collected from an adult who received the AZD1222 COVID-19 vaccine. The CDR3 reads CASTFNDRVDGYTF. The CDR3 nucleotides read TGTGCCAGTACCTTTAACGACAGGGTAGATGGCTACACCTTC.